These 31 T cell receptor beta chains share one sample of origin, sequenced in a study of blood T cell repertoires in COVID-19 (dated by TCRdb to about 2020). Libraries came from the immunoSEQ multiplex PCR assay. Imported from immuneACCESS, the table was reduced by TCRdb to in-frame sequences with V and J called. These copies leave out some clones; in studies compared against another copy, an unresolved V gene accounts for under half, and the cause of the remainder is not known. Counted in this sample were 400,000 or so clones; around nine tenths of them appeared once. About 3% of the sample is taken by the ten largest. The material sequenced was peripheral blood. These receptor sequences come from a human donor in a cohort sampled during active COVID-19.

This clone was counted once. The genes are TRBV6-5 and TRBJ1-1; D possibly corresponds to TRBD1 (5 bases). CDR3 length: 14 amino acids. Germline CDR1 reads MNHEY; CDR2 reads SVGAGI. With 0 bases removed from V and 5 bases from J, the gap between germline ends came to 10 bases. For the CDR3, the DNA is TGTGCCAGCAGTTACTCGGGGGGACGAACTGAAGCTTTCTTT. It codes for CASSYSGGRTEAFF.

The chain is built from TRBV2 and TRBJ2-3; 12 bases line up with TRBD2. The germline gives CDR1 SNHLY, CDR2 FYNNEI. J gave up 2 bases and V 3 bases, and 15 bases lay outside the gene matches. The CDR3 totals 20 residues. The CDR3 is CASSDGLAGGDNRLTDTQYF. DNA for the CDR3: TGTGCCAGCAGTGATGGTCTAGCGGGGGGGGATAACCGTCTCACAGATACGCAGTATTTT. The full variable domain, with the rest looked up from reference TRBV2 and TRBJ2-3, is EPEVTQTPSHQVTQMGQEVILRCVPISNHLYFYWYRQILGQKVEFLVSFYNNEISEKSEIFDDQFSVERPDGSNFTLKIRSTKLEDSAMYFCASSDGLAGGDNRLTDTQYFGPGTRLTVL.

The chain is built from TRBV12-3 or TRBV12-4 and TRBJ2-5; D ambiguous. The CDR3 consists of 13 residues. V dropped 7 bases and J dropped 1 base, with 10 bases sitting between them. This chain's CDR3 is CASMDNSQETQYF. CDR3 coding DNA: TGTGCCAGCATGGATAACAGCCAAGAGACCCAGTACTTC.

The V call is TRBV9, the J call TRBJ1-1, with a weak D call TRBD1 (5 bases). V dropped 0 bases and J dropped 7 bases, with 16 bases sitting between them. The germline gives CDR1 SGDLS, CDR2 YYNGEE. This CDR3 spans 15 amino acids. The CDR3 DNA reads as TGTGCCAGCAGCGTAGGGGGAGGGGAGGGTATTGAAGCTTTCTTT. Protein: CASSVGGGEGIEAFF.

Only a few counts were recorded for this clone. The V gene is TRBV6-4, the J gene TRBJ2-1; tentative D call: TRBD1 (7 bases). CDR1 is MRHNA and CDR2 is SNTAGT in the germline V gene. Trimming took off 4 bases at V and 4 bases at J, with 11 bases between the two ends. The CDR3 is 14 amino acids. CDR3: CASSARGDYNEQFF. The CDR3 DNA reads TGTGCCAGCAGTGCCAGGGGGGATTACAATGAGCAGTTCTTC.

The chain recombines TRBV6-5 with TRBJ1-3, with D possibly TRBD1 on 6 matching bases. V gave up 6 bases and J gave up 4 bases, with 13 bases separating them. The CDR3 spans 14 residues. Germline V lookup: CDR1 MNHEY, CDR2 SVGAGI. This CDR3 reads CASRVGAEGNTIYF. Written as DNA, the CDR3 is TGTGCCAGCAGAGTGGGGGCGGAAGGAAACACCATATATTTT.

This chain links TRBV7-9 with TRBJ1-5; a possible D gene is TRBD1 (5 bases). Germline-derived CDR1 and CDR2 are SEHNR and FQNEAQ (reference sequence). Deletions cut 10 bases from V and 0 bases from J, with 22 bases between. There are 17 residues in the CDR3. In nucleotides, the CDR3 is TGTGCCACCCCCCGGGGTACCGGGACTTATAGCAATCAGCCCCAGCATTTT. Protein: CATPRGTGTYSNQPQHF.

CDR3: CAWSVAGQNYGYTF. The CDR3 DNA is TGTGCCTGGAGTGTCGCCGGACAGAACTATGGCTACACCTTC. The chain combines TRBV30 with TRBJ1-2, with D perhaps matching TRBD1 (6 bases). Germline V CDR1 and CDR2: GTSNPN, SVGIG (reference sequence). The CDR3 has 14 residues. The ends were cut back, 0 bases at V and 2 bases at J, with 10 bases in the middle.

The chain is built from TRBV2 and TRBJ1-5; D is unclear. The CDR3 has 14 amino acids. Per germline, CDR1 SNHLY and CDR2 FYNNEI. V lost 2 bases to trimming and J lost 1 base, with 6 bases between them. CDR3 amino acids: CASSELRSNQPQHF. The DNA for the CDR3 is TGTGCCAGCAGTGAACTCAGGAGCAATCAGCCCCAGCATTTT.

This clone has just a few counts. The chain recombines TRBV6-1 with TRBJ1-3; no clear D gene. V dropped 2 bases and J dropped 0 bases, with 11 bases sitting between them. The CDR3 runs 16 residues. Germline V lookup: CDR1 MNHNS, CDR2 SASEGT. The CDR3 loop is CASSEWAGDSGNTIYF. CDR3 in DNA: TGTGCCAGCAGTGAATGGGCAGGTGACTCTGGAAACACCATATATTTT.

This clone was detected only a few times. The rearrangement joins TRBV11-3 to TRBJ2-1; 14 bases match TRBD2. Trimming at V came to 3 bases and at J to 10 bases, leaving 2 bases not matched to a gene. Germline CDR1 SGHNT, CDR2 YENEEA. The CDR3 is 14 amino acids. The CDR3 protein is CASSLGLAGVEQFF. The DNA for the CDR3 is TGTGCCAGCAGCTTGGGACTAGCGGGAGTGGAGCAGTTCTTC.

The chain joins TRBV6-2 or TRBV6-3 to TRBJ1-1; a weak D match, TRBD1 (5 bases). Germline loops: CDR1 MNHEY, CDR2 SVGEGT. The CDR3 is 17 amino acids. V lost 0 bases and J 5 bases, leaving 19 bases between the germline ends. CDR3 nucleotides: TGTGCCAGCAGTTACTCGACCGGGGGTTGGTATGGGACTGAAGCTTTCTTT. This translates into CASSYSTGGWYGTEAFF.

V usage is TRBV2 and J usage is TRBJ2-7; possible D gene TRBD2, 5 bases. CDR1 and CDR2 from the germline V gene are SNHLY and FYNNEI. The CDR3 runs to 12 residues. V dropped 1 base and J dropped 5 bases, with 6 bases sitting between them. CDR3 residues: CASSEVGNEQYF. The CDR3 coding sequence is TGTGCCAGCAGTGAAGTCGGGAACGAGCAGTACTTC.

This sequence joins TRBV3-1 (or the pseudogene TRBV3-2) and TRBJ1-1; tentative D call: TRBD1 (6 bases). V dropped 3 bases and J dropped 5 bases, with 19 bases sitting between them. The CDR3 is 16 amino acids. The germline V gene has CDR1 LGHDT and CDR2 YNNKEL (reference sequence). CDR3 in amino acids: CASSQGAGAQITEAFF. The CDR3 nucleotides read TGTGCCAGCAGCCAGGGTGCAGGGGCGCAGATAACTGAAGCTTTCTTT.

The DNA of the CDR3 is TGTGCCAGCATGAGGGACTGGAACACTGAAGCTTTCTTT. It encodes CASMRDWNTEAFF. The rearrangement links TRBV2 to TRBJ1-1; the D gene is possibly TRBD1 (5 bases). Trimming left V 7 bases short and J 1 base short, with 10 bases between. This CDR3 region has 13 residues. Per the germline V gene, CDR1 is SNHLY and CDR2 is FYNNEI.

The chain links TRBV30 to TRBJ1-1; D is undetermined. Trimming shortened V by 2 bases and J by 7 bases, and 11 bases separated the two germline ends. This CDR3 has 12 residues. The V gene's germline CDR1 is GTSNPN and CDR2 SVGIG (reference sequence). The CDR3 reads CAWSSQLHEAFF. CDR3 nucleotides: TGTGCCTGGAGTAGCCAACTCCATGAAGCTTTCTTT.

This clone was seen once. This rearrangement joins TRBV7-2 to TRBJ2-2; D is ambiguous. Germline V gives CDR1 SGHTA, CDR2 FQGNSA. The CDR3 covers 14 residues. Trimming removed 1 base at V and 8 bases at J, with 11 bases between. The CDR3 here is CASSLVASVGELFF. The CDR3 DNA sequence: TGTGCCAGCAGCTTAGTTGCCTCGGTGGGGGAGCTGTTTTTT.

The chain uses TRBV6-1 and TRBJ2-1; TRBD2 matches 10 bases. V was pared by 0 bases and J by 8 bases, with 7 bases of the junction left unmatched. Germline loops: CDR1 MNHNS, CDR2 SASEGT. This CDR3 region has 16 residues. The CDR3 loop reads CASSEAAGGPSDEQFF. The CDR3 region has the DNA TGTGCCAGCAGTGAAGCAGCGGGAGGGCCTTCCGATGAGCAGTTCTTC.

The rearrangement links TRBV19 to TRBJ2-7, with 14 bases lining up with TRBD2. The CDR3 runs 14 residues. From germline, CDR1 is LNHDA and CDR2 SQIVND (reference sequence). The junction had 6 bases not matched to a gene; V was cut back by 9 bases and J by 5 bases. CDR3 residues: CASLTSGRENEQYF. CDR3 sequence (DNA): TGTGCCAGCCTGACTAGCGGGAGGGAGAACGAGCAGTACTTC.

The rearrangement uses TRBV11-2 and TRBJ1-2; 9 bases match TRBD1. This CDR3 has 14 amino acids. The trim removed 5 bases at V and 8 bases at J, leaving 9 bases unmatched. Germline V gene lookup returns CDR1 SGHAT and CDR2 FQNNGV. The CDR3 here is CASSPMGQGWGYTF. In DNA, the CDR3 is TGTGCCAGCAGCCCTATGGGACAGGGATGGGGCTACACCTTC.

This clone has just a few counts. The rearrangement uses TRBV11-2 and TRBJ2-3, with D possibly TRBD2 on 5 matching bases. Germline V CDR1 and CDR2: SGHAT, FQNNGV. V was clipped by 3 bases and J by 2 bases, with 9 bases between them. CDR3 size: 14 residues. The CDR3 nucleotides read TGTGCCAGCAGCTTGGTTAGCGTCACAGATACGCAGTATTTT. Protein sequence: CASSLVSVTDTQYF.

V usage is TRBV10-3 and J usage is TRBJ1-1, with 12 bases fitting TRBD1. In germline, CDR1 is ENHRY, CDR2 SYGVKD. The CDR3 spans 16 residues. The ends lost 3 bases at V and 4 bases at J; junction bases unmatched: 6. The CDR3, as DNA: TGTGCCATCAGTGATTGGGGACAGGGGGCTGGCACTGAAGCTTTCTTT. This translates into CAISDWGQGAGTEAFF.

The chain uses TRBV24-1 and TRBJ1-5; no clear D. Germline lookup yields CDR1 KGHDR and CDR2 SFDVKD. The CDR3 spans 13 residues. With 1 base removed from V and 15 bases from J, the gap between germline ends came to 15 bases. The CDR3 nucleotides read TGTGCCACCAGTGATTTATCAGGTCGCAATAGGCATTTT. It codes for CATSDLSGRNRHF.

In its sample, this clone was seen once. The gene calls are TRBV9 and TRBJ2-3; 7 nucleotides match TRBD2. J was trimmed by 6 bases and V by 4 bases; bases with no gene match: 11. The germline CDR1 and CDR2 sequences are SGDLS and YYNGEE. This CDR3 is 15 amino acids long. The CDR3 loop reads CASSPARGLFDTQYF. The CDR3 DNA follows: TGTGCCAGCAGCCCGGCCCGGGGACTATTTGATACGCAGTATTTT.

The table lists this clone with a few counts. The V and J genes are TRBV18 and TRBJ2-3; TRBD2 might be the D (5 bases). The CDR3 runs 13 residues. Germline V gene data show CDR1 as KGHSH and CDR2 as LQKENI. Trimming shortened V by 2 bases and J by 4 bases, and 7 bases separated the two germline ends. This CDR3 reads CASSPLEADTQYF. DNA of the CDR3: TGTGCCAGCTCACCATTGGAGGCAGATACGCAGTATTTT.

This clone occurred once. In DNA form, the CDR3 reads TGTGCCAGCAGACCGGGACAGACTTTTGGAAACACCATATATTTT. Protein sequence: CASRPGQTFGNTIYF. The chain is built from TRBV28 and TRBJ1-3; 7 bases fit TRBD1. V lost 6 bases, J lost 3 bases, and 8 bases stayed unmatched. In germline, CDR1 is MDHEN, CDR2 SYDVKM. This CDR3 has 15 residues.

This chain joins TRBV25-1 and TRBJ2-1; TRBD2 matches 7 bases. With V trimmed by 3 bases and J by 4 bases, 9 bases remained unmatched. Germline V gene lookup returns CDR1 MGHDK and CDR2 SYGVNS. This CDR3 is built from 16 residues. The CDR3 nucleotides read TGTGCCAGCAGTGAGGGGGGAGGGCTCTCGTACAATGAGCAGTTCTTC. It yields the protein CASSEGGGLSYNEQFF. Drawing the rest from reference TRBV25-1 and TRBJ2-1, the complete variable domain is EADIYQTPRYLVIGTGKKITLECSQTMGHDKMYWYQQDPGMELHLIHYSYGVNSTEKGDLSSESTVSRIRTEHFPLTLESARPSHTSQYLCASSEGGGLSYNEQFFGPGTRLTVL.

V gene TRBV19 combines with J gene TRBJ1-2, with no clear D. The germline CDR1 and CDR2 sequences are LNHDA and SQIVND (reference sequence). The CDR3 contains 13 residues. Trimming removed 7 bases from V and 4 bases from J, with 13 bases in between. The CDR3 here is CASNYGLLYGYTF. The CDR3 DNA reads TGTGCCAGTAATTACGGACTCCTCTATGGCTACACCTTC.

This clone was seen just once. The V call is TRBV3-1 (or the pseudogene TRBV3-2), the J call TRBJ2-3, with 9 bases that match TRBD2. The length of the CDR3 is 17 residues. Germline V gives CDR1 LGHDT, CDR2 YNNKEL (reference sequence). J gave up 4 bases and V 0 bases, and 8 bases lay outside the gene matches. CDR3 loop: CASSQDWAGGPSDTQYF. The CDR3 bases are TGTGCCAGCAGCCAAGATTGGGCGGGGGGGCCCTCAGATACGCAGTATTTT.

This sequence joins TRBV15 and TRBJ2-7; 8 positions match TRBD2. This CDR3 region has 15 residues. V lost 0 bases and J lost 1; bases outside the gene matches: 2. The germline gives CDR1 LNHNV, CDR2 YYDKDF (reference sequence). This CDR3 is CATSREASGSYEQYF. The CDR3 DNA reads TGTGCCACCAGCAGAGAGGCTAGCGGGTCCTACGAGCAGTACTTC.

The CDR3, as DNA: TGTGCCAGCAGCTTGAACCCGACAGTAACAAATGAAAAACTGTTTTTT. Its translation: CASSLNPTVTNEKLFF. The V gene is TRBV5-4, the J gene TRBJ1-4, with D tentatively TRBD1 (5 bases). V lost 1 base to trimming and J lost 5 bases, with 15 bases between them. The length of the CDR3 is 16 residues. The germline V gene encodes CDR1 SGHNT and CDR2 YYREEE (reference sequence).